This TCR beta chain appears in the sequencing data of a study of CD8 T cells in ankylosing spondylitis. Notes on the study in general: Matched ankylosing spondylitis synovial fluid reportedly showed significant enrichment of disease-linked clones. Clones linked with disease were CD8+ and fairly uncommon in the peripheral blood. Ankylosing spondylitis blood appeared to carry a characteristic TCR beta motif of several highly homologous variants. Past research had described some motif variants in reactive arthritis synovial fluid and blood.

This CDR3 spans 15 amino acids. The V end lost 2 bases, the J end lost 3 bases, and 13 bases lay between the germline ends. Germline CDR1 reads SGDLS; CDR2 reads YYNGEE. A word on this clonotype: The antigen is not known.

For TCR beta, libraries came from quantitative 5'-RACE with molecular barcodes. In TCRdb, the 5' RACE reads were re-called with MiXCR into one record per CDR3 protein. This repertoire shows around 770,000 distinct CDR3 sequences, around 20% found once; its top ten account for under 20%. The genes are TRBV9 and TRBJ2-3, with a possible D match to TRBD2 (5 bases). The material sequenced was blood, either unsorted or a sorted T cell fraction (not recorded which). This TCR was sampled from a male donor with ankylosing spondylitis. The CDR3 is CASSVGSGPTDTQYF. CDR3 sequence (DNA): TGTGCCAGCAGCGTCGGAAGCGGCCCTACAGATACGCAGTATTTT. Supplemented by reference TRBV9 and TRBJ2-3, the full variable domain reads DSGVTQTPKHLITATGQRVTLRCSPRSGDLSVYWYQQSLDQGLQFLIQYYNGEERAKGNILERFSAQQFPDLHSELNLSSLELGDSALYFCASSVGSGPTDTQYFGPGTRLTVL.